This entry lists 14 T cell receptor beta chains sequenced from one sample in a study of T cells in women clearing cervical HPV infection. Sequenced by immunoSEQ multiplex PCR; TCRdb stores in-frame clones only, minus some. There are about 39,000 clones in the sample, with around 6.4% held by the top ten. What was sequenced was blood buffy coat. Every receptor here comes from a woman between 18 and 70 years old with a cervical HPV16 infection that either progressed to CIN3+ or cleared (not recorded which).

As for this clone: The junction does not match germline at one end; this may be a read error. With the read ending 3 residues before the CDR3 end, the germline J gene is used to fill in that end. This chain connects TRBV18 to TRBJ2-2; D possibly uses TRBD1 or TRBD2 (6 bases each). CDR1 KGHSH and CDR2 LQKENI come from the germline V gene. There are 17 residues in the CDR3. CDR3 residues: CASSPYAGHMNAGELFF. The part of the CDR3 DNA that was read is TGTGCCAGCTCACCATATGCGGGACATATGAACGCCGGGGAG.

Turning to this clone: The CDR3 is cut off 3 residues early in the read; its end comes from the germline J gene. This chain connects TRBV28 to TRBJ1-1; D call uncertain. Germline assignment: CDR1 MDHEN and CDR2 SYDVKM. The CDR3 is 11 residues long. CDR3 bases read: TGTGCCAGCACCCACGGGGAAACG. This encodes CASTHGET. The CDR3 reads in full as CASTHGETAFF.

As concerns this clone: The read is 3 residues too short to cover the CDR3 end, so that end is filled in from the germline J gene. J is TRBJ1-2 and V is TRBV7-9; TRBD1 aligns across 10 bases. Looked up from germline, CDR1 is SEHNR and CDR2 is FQNEAQ (reference sequence). This CDR3 contains 15 residues. The CDR3 bases that were read are TGTGCCAGCAGCCCCTTAGGACAGGGGGGAAACATC. This codes for CASSPLGQGGNI. The CDR3 in its entirety is CASSPLGQGGNIYTF.

A note on this clone: Coverage ceases 3 residues before the CDR3 finishes, and the germline J gene fills in the end. V and J are TRBV11-2 and TRBJ1-1, with D unclear. This CDR3 is 14 amino acids long. Germline values: CDR1 SGHAT, CDR2 FQNNGV. Trimming removed 1 base at V and 4 bases at J, with 10 bases between. The DNA read from the CDR3 is TGTGCCAGCAGCTTAGCACTGGTAAGCACTGAA. Its protein product is CASSLALVSTE. The whole CDR3 region reads CASSLALVSTEAFF.

For this clone: The read ends 3 residues shy of where the CDR3 ends; the end is completed using the germline J gene. This sequence joins TRBV19 and TRBJ2-3, with a weak D call TRBD1 (6 bases). The CDR3 runs to 14 residues. CDR1 and CDR2 from the germline V gene are LNHDA and SQIVND (reference sequence). CDR3 bases read: TGTGCCAGTAGTATAGGAACAGGGCTCGAGACG. Translation: CASSIGTGLET. The CDR3 reads in full as CASSIGTGLETQYF.

With regard to this clone: The read falls 3 residues short of the CDR3 end, and the missing part is taken from the germline J gene. V is TRBV19 and J is TRBJ2-7; 8 nucleotides align to TRBD1. Trimming took 6 bases from V and 6 from J; bases not matched to a gene: 4. This CDR3 has 12 amino acids. Germline loops: CDR1 LNHDA, CDR2 SQIVND (reference sequence). CDR3 DNA, as far as it was read: TGTGCCAGTAGCCCCGACAGGGGCGAG. Encoded protein: CASSPDRGE. The CDR3 as a whole reads CASSPDRGEQYF.

As concerns this clone: The CDR3 is cut off 3 residues early in the read; its end comes from the germline J gene. This chain links TRBV20-1 with TRBJ1-2; no clear D. Germline loops: CDR1 DFQATT, CDR2 SNEGSKA (reference sequence). V lost 6 bases and J lost 1, with 6 bases in between. The CDR3 runs 11 residues. Partial CDR3 DNA: TGCAGTGCCCCAAATAACTATGGC. Translated, it gives CSAPNNYG. The whole CDR3 sequence reads CSAPNNYGYTF.

With respect to this clone: The missing CDR3 end, 3 residues past where the read stops, is filled in from the germline J gene. The gene calls are TRBV19 and TRBJ2-2; D may be TRBD1 (6 bases). The CDR3 is 16 amino acids. V lost 3 bases, J lost 7 bases, and 18 bases lay in between. The germline gives CDR1 LNHDA, CDR2 SQIVND (reference sequence). CDR3 residues: CASSISTGMGLGELFF. The CDR3 bases that were read are TGTGCCAGTAGTATTTCGACAGGTATGGGCCTCGGGGAG.

As regards this clone: The read stops 3 residues short of the end of the CDR3; the missing end is completed from the germline J gene. This rearrangement joins TRBV7-2 to TRBJ1-1; D is unclear. The V end lost 1 base, the J end lost 3 bases, and 12 bases lay between the germline ends. CDR1 is SGHTA and CDR2 is FQGNSA in the germline V gene. The CDR3 loop spans 15 amino acids. CDR3 in amino acids: CASSLVYGVHTEAFF. The DNA read from the CDR3 is TGTGCCAGCAGCTTAGTCTACGGGGTACACACTGAA.

On this clone itself: The read ends 3 residues early relative to the CDR3; the germline J gene fills the gap. V gene TRBV6-4 combines with J gene TRBJ1-5; D is uncertain. The CDR3 has 14 residues. V shed 3 bases and J shed 2 bases, with 8 bases lying between them. Per germline, CDR1 MRHNA and CDR2 SNTAGT. The sequenced part of the CDR3 DNA is TGTGCCAGCAGTGAGCGGGGTGGCAATCAGCCC. As protein: CASSERGGNQP. The whole CDR3 sequence reads CASSERGGNQPQHF.

CDR3 bases read: TGCAGCGTTTCAGGGAACTATGGC. The encoded protein is CSVSGNYG. The CDR3 in full is CSVSGNYGYTF. The chain couples TRBV29-1 to TRBJ1-2, with a possible D match to TRBD1 (5 bases). The missing CDR3 end, 3 residues past where the read stops, is filled in from the germline J gene. V was cut by 5 bases and J by 2 bases, with 6 bases left in between. Germline-derived CDR1 and CDR2 are SQVTM and ANQGSEA. CDR3 length equals 11 residues.

Turning to this clone: Coverage ceases 3 residues before the CDR3 finishes, and the germline J gene fills in the end. This sequence joins TRBV5-1 and TRBJ2-7; TRBD2 matches at 8 bases. The V gene end was trimmed by 4 bases and the J gene end by 4 bases; junction bases not matched to a gene: 4. Germline V CDR1 and CDR2: SGHRS, YFSETQ. The CDR3 extends over 13 amino acids. The CDR3 DNA, read in part, is TGCGCCAGCAGCGTTGGACTAGCATACGAG. This translates into CASSVGLAYE. The entire CDR3 protein reads CASSVGLAYEQYF.

Comments on this clone: The junction departs from germline at one end; a sequencing error may be responsible. The read terminates 3 residues before the CDR3 end, so the remaining end is supplied by the germline J gene. The sample contains more than one DNA sequence encoding this CDR3. This sequence joins TRBV30 and TRBJ1-3; 9 nucleotides line up with TRBD1. CDR1 is GTSNPN, CDR2 SVGIG, per germline (reference sequence). The CDR3 contains 14 residues. The sequenced part of the CDR3 DNA is TGTGCCTGGAGTACAGGGGGCTCTGGAAACACG. Translated: CAWSTGGSGNT. The full-length CDR3 reads as CAWSTGGSGNTIYF.

Comments on this clone: The CDR3 end falls 3 residues outside the read, so it is completed with the germline J gene. This chain links TRBV19 with TRBJ1-1; D ambiguous. This CDR3 spans 14 amino acids. CDR1 is LNHDA, CDR2 SQIVND, per germline (reference sequence). V shed 3 bases and J shed 3 bases, with 11 bases lying between them. CDR3 DNA (partial): TGTGCCAGTAGTATCGGGGTCCGAGACACTGAA. Translated, it gives CASSIGVRDTE. The CDR3 as a whole reads CASSIGVRDTEAFF. The entire variable domain, with the rest obtained from reference TRBV19 and TRBJ1-1, is as follows: DGGITQSPKYLFRKEGQNVTLSCEQNLNHDAMYWYRQDPGQGLRLIYYSQIVNDFQKGDIAEGYSVSREKKESFPLTVTSAQKNPTAFYLCASSIGVRDTEAFFGQGTRLTVV.